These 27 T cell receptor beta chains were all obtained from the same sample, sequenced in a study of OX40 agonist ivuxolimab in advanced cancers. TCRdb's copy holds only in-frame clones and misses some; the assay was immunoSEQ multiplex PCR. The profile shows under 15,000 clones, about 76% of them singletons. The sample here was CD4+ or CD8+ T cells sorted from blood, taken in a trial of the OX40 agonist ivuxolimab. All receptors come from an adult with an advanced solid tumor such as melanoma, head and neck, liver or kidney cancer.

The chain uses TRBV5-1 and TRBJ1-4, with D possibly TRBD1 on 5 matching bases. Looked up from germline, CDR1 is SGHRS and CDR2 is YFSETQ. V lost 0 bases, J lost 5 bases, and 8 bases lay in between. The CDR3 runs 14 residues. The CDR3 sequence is CASSLGEGNEKLFF. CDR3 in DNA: TGCGCCAGCAGCTTGGGAGAGGGGAATGAAAAACTGTTTTTT.

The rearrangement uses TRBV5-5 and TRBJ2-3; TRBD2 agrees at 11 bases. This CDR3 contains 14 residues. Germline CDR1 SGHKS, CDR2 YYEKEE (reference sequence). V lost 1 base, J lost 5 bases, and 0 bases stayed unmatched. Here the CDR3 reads CASSLTSGRDTQYF. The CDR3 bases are TGTGCCAGCAGCTTGACTAGCGGGAGAGATACGCAGTATTTT.

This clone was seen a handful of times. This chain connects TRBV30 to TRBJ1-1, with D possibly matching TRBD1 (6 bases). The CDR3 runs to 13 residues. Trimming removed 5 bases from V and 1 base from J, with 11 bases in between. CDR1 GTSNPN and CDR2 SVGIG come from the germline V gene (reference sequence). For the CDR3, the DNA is TGTGCCTGGGAGCAACAGGGGAACACTGAAGCTTTCTTT. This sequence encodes CAWEQQGNTEAFF.

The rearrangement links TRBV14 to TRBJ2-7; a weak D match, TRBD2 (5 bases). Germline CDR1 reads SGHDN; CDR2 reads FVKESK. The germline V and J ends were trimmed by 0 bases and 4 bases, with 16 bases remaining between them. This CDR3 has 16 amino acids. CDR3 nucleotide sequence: TGTGCCAGCAGCCAAGATGGAGGCTATGGGGTTTACGAGCAGTACTTC. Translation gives CASSQDGGYGVYEQYF.

CDR3 nucleotide sequence: TGTGCCAGCAGCGTTGACCAAGAGACCCAGTACTTC. Amino acids: CASSVDQETQYF. The chain links TRBV9 to TRBJ2-5; D is uncertain. Trimming took off 2 bases at V and 0 bases at J, with 2 bases between the two ends. Per the germline V gene, CDR1 is SGDLS and CDR2 is YYNGEE. The length of the CDR3 is 12 residues.

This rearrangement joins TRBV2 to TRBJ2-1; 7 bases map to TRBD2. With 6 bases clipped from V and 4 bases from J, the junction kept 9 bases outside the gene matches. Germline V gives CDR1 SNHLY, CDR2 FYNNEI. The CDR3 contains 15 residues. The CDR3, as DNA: TGTGCCAGCAGCGGCCTAGCGGAGGGATACAATGAGCAGTTCTTC. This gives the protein CASSGLAEGYNEQFF.

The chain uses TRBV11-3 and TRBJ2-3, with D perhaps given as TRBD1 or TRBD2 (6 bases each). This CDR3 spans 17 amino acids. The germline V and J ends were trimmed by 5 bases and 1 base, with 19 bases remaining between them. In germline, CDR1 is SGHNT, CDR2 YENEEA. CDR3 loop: CASSDELLGGGTDTQYF. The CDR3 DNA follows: TGTGCCAGCAGCGATGAACTTCTGGGGGGCGGCACAGATACGCAGTATTTT.

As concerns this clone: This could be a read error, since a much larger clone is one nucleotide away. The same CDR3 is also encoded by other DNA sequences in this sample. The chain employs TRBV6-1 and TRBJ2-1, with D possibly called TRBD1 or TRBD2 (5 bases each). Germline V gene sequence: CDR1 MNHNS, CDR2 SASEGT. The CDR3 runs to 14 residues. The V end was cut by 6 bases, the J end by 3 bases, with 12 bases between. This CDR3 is CASSPRGFYNEQFF. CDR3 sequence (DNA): TGTGCCAGCAGCCCCCGGGGCTTCTACAATGAGCAGTTCTTC.

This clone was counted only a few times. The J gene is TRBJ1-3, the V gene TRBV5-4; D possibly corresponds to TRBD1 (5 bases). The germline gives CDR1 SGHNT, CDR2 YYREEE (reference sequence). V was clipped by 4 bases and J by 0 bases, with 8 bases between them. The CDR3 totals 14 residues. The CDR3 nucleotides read TGTGCCAGCAGCCCCGGGACCTCTGGAAACACCATATATTTT. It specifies CASSPGTSGNTIYF. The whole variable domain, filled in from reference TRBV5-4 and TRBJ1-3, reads ETGVTQSPTHLIKTRGQQVTLRCSSQSGHNTVSWYQQALGQGPQFIFQYYREEENGRGNFPPRFSGLQFPNYSSELNVNALELDDSALYLCASSPGTSGNTIYFGEGSWLTVV.

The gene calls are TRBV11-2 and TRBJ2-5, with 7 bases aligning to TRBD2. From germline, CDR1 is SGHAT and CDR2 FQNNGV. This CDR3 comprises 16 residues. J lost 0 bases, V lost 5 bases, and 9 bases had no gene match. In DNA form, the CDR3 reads TGTGCCAGCAGCGCCCTAGCGGTAGCCTACCAAGAGACCCAGTACTTC. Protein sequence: CASSALAVAYQETQYF.

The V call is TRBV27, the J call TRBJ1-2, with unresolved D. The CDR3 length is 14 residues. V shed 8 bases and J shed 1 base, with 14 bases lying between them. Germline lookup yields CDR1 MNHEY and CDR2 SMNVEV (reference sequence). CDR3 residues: CASGVSVINYGYTF. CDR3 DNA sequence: TGTGCCAGCGGGGTCTCAGTGATTAACTATGGCTACACCTTC.

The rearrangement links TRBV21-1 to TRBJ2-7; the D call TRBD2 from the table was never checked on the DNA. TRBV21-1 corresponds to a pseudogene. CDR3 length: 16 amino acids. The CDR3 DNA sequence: TGTGCCAGCAGCAAAGAGCATCGGGCGGACTCCTACGAGCAGTACGTC. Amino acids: CASSKEHRADSYEQYV.

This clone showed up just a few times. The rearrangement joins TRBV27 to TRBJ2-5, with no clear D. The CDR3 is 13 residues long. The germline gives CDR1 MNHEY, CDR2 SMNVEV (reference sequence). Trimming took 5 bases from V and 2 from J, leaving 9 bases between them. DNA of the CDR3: TGTGCCAGCAGTGCCCGTTGGCAAGAGACCCAGTACTTC. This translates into CASSARWQETQYF.

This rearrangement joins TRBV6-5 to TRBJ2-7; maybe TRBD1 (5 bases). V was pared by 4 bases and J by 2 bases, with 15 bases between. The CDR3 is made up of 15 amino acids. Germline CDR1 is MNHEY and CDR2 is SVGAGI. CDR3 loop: CASSSFRRETYEQYV. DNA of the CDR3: TGTGCCAGCAGTTCCTTTCGCAGGGAAACCTACGAGCAGTACGTC.

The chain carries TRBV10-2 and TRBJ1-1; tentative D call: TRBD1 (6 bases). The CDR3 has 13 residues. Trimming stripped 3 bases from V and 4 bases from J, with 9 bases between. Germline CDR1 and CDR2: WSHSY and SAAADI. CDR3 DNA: TGCGCCAGCAGTGAAACAGGGTCCACTGAAGCTTTCTTT. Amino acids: CASSETGSTEAFF.

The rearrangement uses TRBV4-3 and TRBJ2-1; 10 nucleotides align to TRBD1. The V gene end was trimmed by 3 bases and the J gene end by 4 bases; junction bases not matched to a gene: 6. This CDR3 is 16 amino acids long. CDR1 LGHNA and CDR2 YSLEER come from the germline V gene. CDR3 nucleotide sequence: TGCGCCAGCAGCCAGTCCGGGACAGGGGAATACAATGAGCAGTTCTTC. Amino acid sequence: CASSQSGTGEYNEQFF.

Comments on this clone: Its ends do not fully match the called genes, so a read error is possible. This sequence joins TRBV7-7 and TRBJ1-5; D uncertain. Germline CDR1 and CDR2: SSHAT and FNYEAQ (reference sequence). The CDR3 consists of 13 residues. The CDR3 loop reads CASSLEIGQPQHF. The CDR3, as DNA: TGTGCTAGCAGCCTGGAGATCGGCCAGCCCCAGCATTTT.

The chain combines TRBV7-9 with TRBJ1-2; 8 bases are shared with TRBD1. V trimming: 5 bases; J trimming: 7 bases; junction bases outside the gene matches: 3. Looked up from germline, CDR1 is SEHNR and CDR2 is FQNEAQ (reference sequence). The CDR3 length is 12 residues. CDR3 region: CASSPGTGGYTF. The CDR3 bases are TGTGCCAGCAGCCCCGGGACAGGTGGCTACACCTTC.

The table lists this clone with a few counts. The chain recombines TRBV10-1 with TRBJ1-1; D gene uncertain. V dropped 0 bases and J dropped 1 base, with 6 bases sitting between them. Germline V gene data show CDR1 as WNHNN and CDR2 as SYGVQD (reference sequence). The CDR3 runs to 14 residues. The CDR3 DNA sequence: TGCGCCAGCAGTGAGTCAGCCACGAACACTGAAGCTTTCTTT. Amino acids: CASSESATNTEAFF.

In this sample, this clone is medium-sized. The CDR3: CASSQDSSGGSEQFF. The DNA of the CDR3 is TGTGCCAGCAGCCAAGATAGTTCGGGAGGCAGTGAGCAGTTCTTC. The chain uses TRBV4-2 and TRBJ2-1; TRBD2 matches at 7 bases. The CDR3 has 15 residues. J lost 9 bases, V lost 0 bases, and 8 bases had no gene match. Germline values: CDR1 LGHNA, CDR2 YNFKEQ.

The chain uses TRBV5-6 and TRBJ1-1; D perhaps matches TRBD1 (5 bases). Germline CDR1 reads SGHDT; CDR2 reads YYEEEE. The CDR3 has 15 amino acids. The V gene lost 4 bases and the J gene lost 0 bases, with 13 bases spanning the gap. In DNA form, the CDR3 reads TGTGCCAGCAGCCGTTTGACAGATCTGAACACTGAAGCTTTCTTT. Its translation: CASSRLTDLNTEAFF.

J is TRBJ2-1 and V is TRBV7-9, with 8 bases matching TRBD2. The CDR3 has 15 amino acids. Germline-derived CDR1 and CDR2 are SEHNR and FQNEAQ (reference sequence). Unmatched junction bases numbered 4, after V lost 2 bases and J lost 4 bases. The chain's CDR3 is CASSLSGGLYNEQFF. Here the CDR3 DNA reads TGTGCCAGCAGCTTATCGGGAGGGCTATACAATGAGCAGTTCTTC.

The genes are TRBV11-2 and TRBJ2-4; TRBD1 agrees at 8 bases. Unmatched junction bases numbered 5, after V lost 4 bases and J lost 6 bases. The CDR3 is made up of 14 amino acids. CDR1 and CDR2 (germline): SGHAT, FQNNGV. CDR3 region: CASSSAGQGNIQYF. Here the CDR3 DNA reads TGTGCCAGCAGCTCCGCTGGACAGGGAAACATTCAGTACTTC.

The CDR3 DNA sequence: TGCGCCAGCAGCCAGACCGGACTAGCGGGAGTAGGAGATACGCAGTATTTT. The encoded protein is CASSQTGLAGVGDTQYF. The chain is built from TRBV4-1 and TRBJ2-3, with 13 bases matching TRBD2. V gave up 3 bases and J gave up 5 bases; unmatched junction bases: 8. Germline-derived CDR1 and CDR2 are MGHRA and YSYEKL. The CDR3 runs to 17 residues.

The CDR3 here is CASSLSGPDTQYF. CDR3 DNA sequence: TGTGCCAGCAGCTTGAGTGGGCCAGATACGCAGTATTTT. The chain uses TRBV13 and TRBJ2-3; D uncertain. Germline CDR1 and CDR2: PRHDT and FYEKMQ (reference sequence). Trimming removed 3 bases at V and 4 bases at J, with 8 bases between. The CDR3 has 13 residues. The full variable domain, its missing parts supplied by reference TRBV13 and TRBJ2-3, is AAGVIQSPRHLIKEKRETATLKCYPIPRHDTVYWYQQGPGQDPQFLISFYEKMQSDKGSIPDRFSAQQFSDYHSELNMSSLELGDSALYFCASSLSGPDTQYFGPGTRLTVL.

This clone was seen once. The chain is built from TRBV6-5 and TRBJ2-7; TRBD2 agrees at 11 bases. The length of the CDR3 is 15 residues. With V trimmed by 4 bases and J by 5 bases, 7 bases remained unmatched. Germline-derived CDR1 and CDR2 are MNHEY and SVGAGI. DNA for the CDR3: TGTGCCAGCAGTTCACTAGCGGGAGTTTTGAACGAGCAGTACTTC. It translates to CASSSLAGVLNEQYF.

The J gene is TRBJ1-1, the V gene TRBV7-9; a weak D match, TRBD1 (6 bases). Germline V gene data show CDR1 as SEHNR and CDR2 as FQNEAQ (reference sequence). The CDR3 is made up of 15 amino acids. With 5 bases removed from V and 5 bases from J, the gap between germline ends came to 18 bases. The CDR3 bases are TGTGCCAGCAGCGCAACCAGGGGCGTTAGGACTGAAGCTTTCTTT. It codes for CASSATRGVRTEAFF. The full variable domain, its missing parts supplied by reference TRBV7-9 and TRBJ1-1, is DTGVSQNPRHKITKRGQNVTFRCDPISEHNRLYWYRQTLGQGPEFLTYFQNEAQLEKSRLLSDRFSAERPKGSFSTLEIQRTEQGDSAMYLCASSATRGVRTEAFFGQGTRLTVV.